This T cell receptor (beta chain) appears in the sequencing data of a study of CD8+ T cells in alopecia areata. The authors extracted RNA and reverse transcribed it into cDNA as the sequencing template. Produced via immunoSEQ multiplex PCR; TCRdb's table is partial and in-frame only. This sample comprises about 110,000 clones, none seen once only. This clone occurred a few times. The genes are named according to mouse. The CDR3 is cut off 4 residues early in the read; its end comes from the germline J gene. There are 14 residues in the CDR3. Germline V gene data show CDR1 as NNHNN and CDR2 as SYGAGS (reference sequence). Trimming stripped 0 bases from V and 2 bases from J, with 9 bases between.

This receptor was identified in a C3H/HeJ mouse with alopecia areata. This mouse strain has H2-k as its MHC haplotype. The sample comprised lesional skin. This chain connects TRBV13-2 to TRBJ2-7; a weak D match, TRBD1 (6 bases). CDR3 DNA (partial): TGTGCCAGCGGTGATGCAGGGGCAGCCTAT. Protein: CASGDAGAAY. The CDR3 reads in full as CASGDAGAAYEQYF.